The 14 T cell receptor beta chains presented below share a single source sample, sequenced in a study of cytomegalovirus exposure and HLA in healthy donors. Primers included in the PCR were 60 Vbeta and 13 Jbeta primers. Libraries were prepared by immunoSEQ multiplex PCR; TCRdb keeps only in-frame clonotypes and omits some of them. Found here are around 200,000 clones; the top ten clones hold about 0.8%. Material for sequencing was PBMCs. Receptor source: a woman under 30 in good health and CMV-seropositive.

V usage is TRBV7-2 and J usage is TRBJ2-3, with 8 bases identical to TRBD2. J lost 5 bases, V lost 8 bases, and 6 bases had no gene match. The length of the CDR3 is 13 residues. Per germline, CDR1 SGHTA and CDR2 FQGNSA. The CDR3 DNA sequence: TGTGCCAGCCAGAGCGGGGGTGAAGATACGCAGTATTTT. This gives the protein CASQSGGEDTQYF.

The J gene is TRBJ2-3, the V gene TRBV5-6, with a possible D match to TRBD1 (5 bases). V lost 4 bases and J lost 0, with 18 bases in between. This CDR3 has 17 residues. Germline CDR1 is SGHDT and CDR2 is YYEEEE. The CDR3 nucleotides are TGTGCCAGCAGCCTTCTACAGGCGCGTTGGAGCACAGATACGCAGTATTTT. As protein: CASSLLQARWSTDTQYF.

DNA of the CDR3: TGTGCTAGTGGTTCATTGTCAGATACGCAGTATTTT. Translated: CASGSLSDTQYF. This chain joins TRBV12-5 and TRBJ2-3, with D hard to call. Deletions cut 4 bases from V and 4 bases from J, with 6 bases between. Germline V gene sequence: CDR1 LGHNT, CDR2 FRNRAP. CDR3 size: 12 residues.

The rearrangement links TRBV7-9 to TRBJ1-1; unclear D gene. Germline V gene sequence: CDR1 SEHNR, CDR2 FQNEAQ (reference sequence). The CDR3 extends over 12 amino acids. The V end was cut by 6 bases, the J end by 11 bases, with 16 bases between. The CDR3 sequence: CASSYAGSKAFF. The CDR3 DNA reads TGTGCCAGCAGTTATGCCGGGAGCAAGGCTTTCTTT.

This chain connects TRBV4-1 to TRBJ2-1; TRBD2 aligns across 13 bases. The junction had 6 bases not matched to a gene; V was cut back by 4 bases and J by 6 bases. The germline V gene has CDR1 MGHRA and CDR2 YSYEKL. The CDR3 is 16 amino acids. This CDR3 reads CASSRRLAGGPNEQFF. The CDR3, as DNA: TGCGCCAGCAGCCGTCGACTAGCGGGAGGCCCCAATGAGCAGTTCTTC.

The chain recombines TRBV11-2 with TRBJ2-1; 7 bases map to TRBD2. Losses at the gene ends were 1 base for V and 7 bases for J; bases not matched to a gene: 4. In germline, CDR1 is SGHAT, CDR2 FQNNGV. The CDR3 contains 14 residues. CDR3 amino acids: CASSLAGLWNEQFF. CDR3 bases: TGTGCCAGCAGCTTAGCGGGACTATGGAATGAGCAGTTCTTC. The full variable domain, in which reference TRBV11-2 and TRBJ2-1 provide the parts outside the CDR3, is EAGVAQSPRYKIIEKRQSVAFWCNPISGHATLYWYQQILGQGPKLLIQFQNNGVVDDSQLPKDRFSAERLKGVDSTLKIQPAKLEDSAVYLCASSLAGLWNEQFFGPGTRLTVL.

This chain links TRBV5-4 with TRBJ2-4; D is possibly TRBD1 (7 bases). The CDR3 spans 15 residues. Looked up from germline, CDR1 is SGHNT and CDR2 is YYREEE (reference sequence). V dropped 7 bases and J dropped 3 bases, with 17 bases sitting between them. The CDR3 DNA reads TGTGCCAGCGGGGGGACGGGACAGAACAAAAACATTCAGTACTTC. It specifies CASGGTGQNKNIQYF.

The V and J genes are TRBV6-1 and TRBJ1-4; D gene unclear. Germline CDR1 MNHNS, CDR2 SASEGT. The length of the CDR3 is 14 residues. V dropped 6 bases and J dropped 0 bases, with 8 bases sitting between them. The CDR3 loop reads CASRDSATNEKLFF. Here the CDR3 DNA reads TGTGCCAGCAGGGACTCTGCAACTAATGAAAAACTGTTTTTT.

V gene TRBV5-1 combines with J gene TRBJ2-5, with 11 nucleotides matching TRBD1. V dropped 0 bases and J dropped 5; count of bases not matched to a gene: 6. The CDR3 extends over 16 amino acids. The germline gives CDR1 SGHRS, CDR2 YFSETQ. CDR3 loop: CASSLGDRGVQETQYF. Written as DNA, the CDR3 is TGCGCCAGCAGCTTGGGGGACAGGGGGGTTCAGGAGACCCAGTACTTC.

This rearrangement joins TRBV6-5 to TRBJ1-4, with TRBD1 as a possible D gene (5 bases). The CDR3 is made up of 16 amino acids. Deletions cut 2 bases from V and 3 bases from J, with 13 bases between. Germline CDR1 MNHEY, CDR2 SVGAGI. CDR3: CASSYAGGSANEKLFF. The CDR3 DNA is TGTGCCAGCAGTTACGCCGGGGGTTCGGCTAATGAAAAACTGTTTTTT.

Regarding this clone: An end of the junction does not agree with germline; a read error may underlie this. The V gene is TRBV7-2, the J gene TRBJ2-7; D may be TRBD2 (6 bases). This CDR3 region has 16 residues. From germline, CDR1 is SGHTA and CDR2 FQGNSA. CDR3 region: CASTLSSGQSPYEQYF. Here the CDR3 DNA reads TGTGCCAGCACCTTATCCAGCGGGCAGAGTCCCTACGAGCAGTACTTC. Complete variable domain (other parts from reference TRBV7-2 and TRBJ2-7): GAGVSQSPSNKVTEKGKDVELRCDPISGHTALYWYRQSLGQGLEFLIYFQGNSAPDKSGLPSDRFSAERTGGSVSTLTIQRTQQEDSAVYLCASTLSSGQSPYEQYFGPGTRLTVT.

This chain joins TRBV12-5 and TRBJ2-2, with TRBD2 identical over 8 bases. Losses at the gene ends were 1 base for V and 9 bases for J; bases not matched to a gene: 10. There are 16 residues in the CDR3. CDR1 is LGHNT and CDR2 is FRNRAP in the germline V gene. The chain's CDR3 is CASGLASGGPSRELFF. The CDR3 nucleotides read TGTGCTAGTGGTTTGGCCTCGGGAGGGCCTAGCCGGGAGCTGTTTTTT.

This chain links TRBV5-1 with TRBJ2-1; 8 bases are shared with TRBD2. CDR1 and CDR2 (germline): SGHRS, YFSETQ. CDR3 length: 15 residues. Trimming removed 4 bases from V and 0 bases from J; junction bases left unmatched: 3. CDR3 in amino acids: CASSRSGSSYNEQFF. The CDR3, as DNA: TGCGCCAGCAGCCGGAGCGGGAGCTCCTACAATGAGCAGTTCTTC.

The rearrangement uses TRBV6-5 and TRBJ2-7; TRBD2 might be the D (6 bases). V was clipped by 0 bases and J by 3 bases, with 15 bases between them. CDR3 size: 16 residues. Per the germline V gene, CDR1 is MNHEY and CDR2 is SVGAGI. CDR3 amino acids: CASSYSSTGDLYEQYF. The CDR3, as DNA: TGTGCCAGCAGTTACTCCTCCACGGGGGACCTCTACGAGCAGTACTTC.